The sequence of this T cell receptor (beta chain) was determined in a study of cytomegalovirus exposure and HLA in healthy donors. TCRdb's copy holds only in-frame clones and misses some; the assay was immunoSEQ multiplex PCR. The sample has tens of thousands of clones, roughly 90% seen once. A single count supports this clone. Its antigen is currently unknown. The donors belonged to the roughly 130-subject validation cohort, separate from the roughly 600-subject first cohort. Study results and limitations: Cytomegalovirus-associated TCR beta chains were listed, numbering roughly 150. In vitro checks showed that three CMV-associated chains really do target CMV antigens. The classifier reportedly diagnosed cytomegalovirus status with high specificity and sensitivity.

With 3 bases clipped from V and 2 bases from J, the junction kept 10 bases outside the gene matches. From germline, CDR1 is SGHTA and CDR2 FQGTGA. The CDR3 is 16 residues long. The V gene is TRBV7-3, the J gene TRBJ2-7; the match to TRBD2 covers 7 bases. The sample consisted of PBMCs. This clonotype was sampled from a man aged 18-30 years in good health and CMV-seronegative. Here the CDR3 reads CASSFPQRGLPYEQYF. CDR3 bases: TGTGCCAGCAGCTTCCCCCAGCGGGGCCTACCCTACGAGCAGTACTTC.